A selection of T cell receptor beta chains follows, all from one sample in a study of blood T cell repertoires in COVID-19. Produced via immunoSEQ multiplex PCR; TCRdb's table is partial and in-frame only. The sample carries over 130,000 clones, 76% recorded once. The source material was peripheral blood. The origin of the receptors is an elderly woman with active or convalescent COVID-19. The CDR3 runs from the conserved cysteine through the conserved F or W.

j_call: TRBJ1-4; v_call: TRBV30; cdr3_aa: CAWTPGGAATNEKLFF
j_call: TRBJ1-2; v_call: TRBV4-1; cdr3_aa: CASSPGQGTDGYTF
j_call: TRBJ1-1; v_call: TRBV6-5; cdr3_aa: CASRRDRMNTEAFF
j_call: TRBJ1-3; v_call: TRBV4-3; cdr3_aa: CASSQEPQGATGNTIYF
j_call: TRBJ2-7; v_call: TRBV19; cdr3_aa: CASSIGTTFYEQYF
j_call: TRBJ2-7; v_call: TRBV5-1; cdr3_aa: CASSLAQRPYEQYF
j_call: TRBJ1-1; v_call: TRBV10-3; cdr3_aa: CAISERDTESEAFF
j_call: TRBJ2-1; v_call: TRBV5-1; cdr3_aa: CASNNGQGWVNEQFF
j_call: TRBJ2-4; v_call: TRBV19; cdr3_aa: CASRSMSGQGKNIQYF
j_call: TRBJ2-7; v_call: TRBV2; cdr3_aa: CASSVRRVAYEQYF
j_call: TRBJ2-3; v_call: TRBV10-3; cdr3_aa: CAISESGGTSTDTQYF
j_call: TRBJ1-4; v_call: TRBV7-8; cdr3_aa: CASSFSRRGLRKIEKLFF
j_call: TRBJ1-2; v_call: TRBV19; cdr3_aa: CASRTAQGLNYGYTF
j_call: TRBJ2-7; v_call: TRBV11-3; cdr3_aa: CASSKGQGAGEQYF
j_call: TRBJ1-3; v_call: TRBV18; cdr3_aa: CASTLAAGGNTIYF
j_call: TRBJ2-5; v_call: TRBV5-5; cdr3_aa: CASSTRQETQYF
j_call: TRBJ1-5; v_call: TRBV2; cdr3_aa: CASGGGGRQPQHF
j_call: TRBJ2-3; v_call: TRBV24-1; cdr3_aa: CAIGGSTDTQYF
j_call: TRBJ2-3; v_call: TRBV5-4; cdr3_aa: CASSLARGADTQYF
j_call: TRBJ1-1; v_call: TRBV3-1/TRBV3-2; cdr3_aa: CASSRRGAGNTEAFF
j_call: TRBJ1-2; v_call: TRBV6-5; cdr3_aa: CASTDRGAYTF
j_call: TRBJ2-2; v_call: TRBV27; cdr3_aa: CASSLDRANTGELFF
j_call: TRBJ1-1; v_call: TRBV9; cdr3_aa: CASSVGQGPSEAFF
j_call: TRBJ1-6; v_call: TRBV18; cdr3_aa: CASSPDRGNSPLHF
j_call: TRBJ2-5; v_call: TRBV5-1; cdr3_aa: CASSPGGRVVQETQYF
j_call: TRBJ1-4; v_call: TRBV4-1; cdr3_aa: CASSQAGVTNEKLFF
j_call: TRBJ1-1; v_call: TRBV7-6; cdr3_aa: CASSDLTDNTEAFF
j_call: TRBJ1-5; v_call: TRBV6-1; cdr3_aa: CASSEGRGGNQPQHF
j_call: TRBJ2-1; v_call: TRBV4-2; cdr3_aa: CASSQGLSGGPYNEQFF
j_call: TRBJ2-2; v_call: TRBV4-1; cdr3_aa: CASSQADGSGTGELFF
j_call: TRBJ1-2; v_call: TRBV19; cdr3_aa: CASSIDWANPYGYTF
j_call: TRBJ1-3; v_call: TRBV11-2; cdr3_aa: CASSIDRGTGNTIYF
j_call: TRBJ2-7; v_call: TRBV5-1; cdr3_aa: CASSETPGGGYEQYF
j_call: TRBJ1-1; v_call: TRBV30; cdr3_aa: CAWSVRAGGRVEAFF
j_call: TRBJ2-1; v_call: TRBV18; cdr3_aa: CASSQRGNEQFF
j_call: TRBJ2-3; v_call: TRBV28; cdr3_aa: CASSKITPPGQGSTDTQYF
j_call: TRBJ2-7; v_call: TRBV5-6; cdr3_aa: CASSFFAGTNEQYF
j_call: TRBJ2-5; v_call: TRBV5-4; cdr3_aa: CASSGQQGPSQETQYF
j_call: TRBJ1-5; v_call: TRBV28; cdr3_aa: CASSLIQGRQPQHF
j_call: TRBJ1-2; v_call: TRBV5-8; cdr3_aa: CASSYRGVGSGYTF
j_call: TRBJ2-5; v_call: TRBV30; cdr3_aa: CAWSRGIAGGYQETQYF